The clone carrying this TCR beta chain has only a few counts. The data belong to a study of T-cell memory formation after mild COVID-19. In TCRdb, the 5' RACE reads were re-called with MiXCR into one record per CDR3 protein. The sample lists 450,000 to 700,000 distinct CDR3 sequences; 15% to 20% were seen once. Per germline, CDR1 SQVTM and CDR2 ANQGSEA. The CDR3 extends over 16 amino acids. The ends were cut back, 2 bases at V and 0 bases at J, with 14 bases in the middle. The source is an adult woman who had mild COVID-19 (a few samples of this study predate the infection). Cell type and time point are not known. J is TRBJ2-1 and V is TRBV29-1; no clear D. The specimen sequenced was PBMCs or a T cell subset sorted from them (not recorded which). CDR3 coding DNA: TGCAGCGTTGAACAACCAGCAAAGAGCTCCTACAATGAGCAGTTCTTC. It yields the protein CSVEQPAKSSYNEQFF.